The entry below describes one T cell receptor beta chain. Its target is unknown. This record belongs to a study of vaccination effects on CD4 cells after COVID-19. Study context: Antigen-specific CD4+ T cells expanded by the ViraFEST assay with viral peptide pools were then sequenced. Post-vaccine draws lagged the second dose by a median of 72 days.

Generated by immunoSEQ multiplex PCR, the TCRdb table keeps only in-frame clones and is missing some. The sample carries 40,000 to 45,000 clones, more than 65% recorded once. Study outcomes and limitations: Early timepoints after infection were absent, and convalescent patients were few in the study. The post-vaccine spike-reactive clones of convalescents showed a predominance of new vaccine-induced clones.

Once cultured for nine to ten days, the cells underwent separation to obtain CD4+ T cells. Their SARS-CoV-2 infection, verified by PCR, occurred between March and December 2020. Each participant received a vaccine that was either BNT162b2 or mRNA-1273, given as two doses. This CDR3 has 17 residues. The germline CDR1 and CDR2 sequences are SGHTA and FQGTGA. V trimming: 2 bases; J trimming: 9 bases; junction bases outside the gene matches: 17. The TCR originated in a human donor who had a prior SARS-CoV-2 infection. The genes are TRBV7-3 and TRBJ2-3, with 7 bases identical to TRBD2. The sample consisted of CD4+ T cells from PBMCs cultured without peptide, taken after COVID-19 vaccination. CDR3 bases: TGTGCCAGCAGCTTACAGGCTGGGCGGGGGTTGAGAAAGACGCAGTATTTT. Its protein product is CASSLQAGRGLRKTQYF. The variable domain in full, completed from reference TRBV7-3 and TRBJ2-3, reads GAGVSQTPSNKVTEKGKYVELRCDPISGHTALYWYRQSLGQGPEFLIYFQGTGAADDSGLPNDRFFAVRPEGSVSTLKIQRTERGDSAVYLCASSLQAGRGLRKTQYFGPGTRLTVL.